This TCR beta chain derives from a study of control samples from healthy donors and cancer patients. In this sample, this clone turned up once. Using immunoSEQ multiplex PCR, the repertoire was profiled, and TCRdb retains in-frame clones only, with some absent. The data hold about 48,000 clones, with roughly 93% observed a single time. Trimming at V came to 4 bases and at J to 0 bases, leaving 12 bases not matched to a gene. This CDR3 is built from 20 residues. Germline V CDR1 and CDR2: SGHRS, YFSETQ. The TCR sequence derives from a woman aged 45 to 65 with head and neck cancer. Material: PBMCs. V usage is TRBV5-1 and J usage is TRBJ2-1, with 14 bases aligning to TRBD2. The CDR3 here is CASSPVPGLAGEISYNEQFF. The CDR3 bases are TGCGCCAGCAGCCCCGTCCCGGGACTAGCGGGAGAGATCTCCTACAATGAGCAGTTCTTC.